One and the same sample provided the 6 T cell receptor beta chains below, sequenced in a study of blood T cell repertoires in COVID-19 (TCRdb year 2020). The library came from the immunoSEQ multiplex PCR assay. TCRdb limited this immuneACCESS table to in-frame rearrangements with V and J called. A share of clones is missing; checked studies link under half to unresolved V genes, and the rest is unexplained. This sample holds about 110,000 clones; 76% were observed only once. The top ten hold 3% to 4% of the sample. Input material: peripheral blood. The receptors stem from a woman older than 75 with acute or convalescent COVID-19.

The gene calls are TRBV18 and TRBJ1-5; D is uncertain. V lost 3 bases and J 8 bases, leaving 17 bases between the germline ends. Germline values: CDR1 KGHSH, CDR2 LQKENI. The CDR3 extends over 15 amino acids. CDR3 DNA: TGTGCCAGCTCACCGAAGGCGAGGGATGTTAAGCCCCAGCATTTT. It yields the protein CASSPKARDVKPQHF. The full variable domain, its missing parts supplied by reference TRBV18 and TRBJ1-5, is NAGVMQNPRHLVRRRGQEARLRCSPMKGHSHVYWYRQLPEEGLKFMVYLQKENIIDESGMPKERFSAEFPKEGPSILRIQQVVRGDSAAYFCASSPKARDVKPQHFGDGTRLSIL.

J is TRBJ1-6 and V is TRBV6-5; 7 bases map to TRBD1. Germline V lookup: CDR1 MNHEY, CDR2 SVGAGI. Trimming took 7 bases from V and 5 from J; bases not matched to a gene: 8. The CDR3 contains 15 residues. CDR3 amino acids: CASTLSGTDNSPLHF. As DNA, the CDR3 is TGTGCCAGCACTCTCTCCGGGACAGATAATTCACCCCTCCACTTT.

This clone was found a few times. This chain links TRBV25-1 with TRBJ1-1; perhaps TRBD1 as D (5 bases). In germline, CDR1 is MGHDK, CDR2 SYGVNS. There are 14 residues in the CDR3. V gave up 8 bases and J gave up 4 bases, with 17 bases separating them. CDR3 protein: CASVKSGIATEAFF. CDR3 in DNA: TGTGCCAGCGTTAAATCAGGGATCGCCACTGAAGCTTTCTTT.

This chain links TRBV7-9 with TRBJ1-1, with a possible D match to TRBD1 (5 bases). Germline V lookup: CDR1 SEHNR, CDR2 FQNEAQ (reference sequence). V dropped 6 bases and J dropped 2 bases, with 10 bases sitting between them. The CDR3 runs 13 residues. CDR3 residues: CASRQVPNTEAFF. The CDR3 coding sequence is TGTGCCAGCAGACAGGTGCCCAACACTGAAGCTTTCTTT. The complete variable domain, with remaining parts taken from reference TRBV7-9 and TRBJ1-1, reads DTGVSQNPRHKITKRGQNVTFRCDPISEHNRLYWYRQTLGQGPEFLTYFQNEAQLEKSRLLSDRFSAERPKGSFSTLEIQRTEQGDSAMYLCASRQVPNTEAFFGQGTRLTVV.

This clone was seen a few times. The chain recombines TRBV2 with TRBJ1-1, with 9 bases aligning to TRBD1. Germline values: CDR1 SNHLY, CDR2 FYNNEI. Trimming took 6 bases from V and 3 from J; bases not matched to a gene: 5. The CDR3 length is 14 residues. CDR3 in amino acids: CASRKTGGDTEAFF. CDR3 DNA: TGTGCCAGCAGAAAGACAGGGGGAGACACTGAAGCTTTCTTT. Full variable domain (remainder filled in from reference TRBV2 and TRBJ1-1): EPEVTQTPSHQVTQMGQEVILRCVPISNHLYFYWYRQILGQKVEFLVSFYNNEISEKSEIFDDQFSVERPDGSNFTLKIRSTKLEDSAMYFCASRKTGGDTEAFFGQGTRLTVV.

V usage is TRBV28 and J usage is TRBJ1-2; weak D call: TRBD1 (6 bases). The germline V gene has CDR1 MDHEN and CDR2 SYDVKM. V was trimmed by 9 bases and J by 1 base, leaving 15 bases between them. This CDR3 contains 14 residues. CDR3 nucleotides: TGTGCCAGTTCCGGGACAAGTATTAACTATGGCTACACCTTC. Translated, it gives CASSGTSINYGYTF.